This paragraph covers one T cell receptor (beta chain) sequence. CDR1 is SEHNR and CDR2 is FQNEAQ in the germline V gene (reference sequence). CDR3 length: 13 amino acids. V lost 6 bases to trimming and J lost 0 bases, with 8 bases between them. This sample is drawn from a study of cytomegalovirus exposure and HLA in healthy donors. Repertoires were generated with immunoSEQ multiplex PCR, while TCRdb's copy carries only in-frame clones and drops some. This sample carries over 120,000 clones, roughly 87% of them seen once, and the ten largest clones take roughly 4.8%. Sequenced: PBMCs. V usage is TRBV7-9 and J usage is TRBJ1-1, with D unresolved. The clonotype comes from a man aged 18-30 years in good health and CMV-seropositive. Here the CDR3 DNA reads TGTGCCAGCAGGGTCGGGATGAACACTGAAGCTTTCTTT. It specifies CASRVGMNTEAFF.